This note documents a single TCR beta chain sequence. This clone was counted a few times. Its specific antigen is unknown. No base qualities exist here, and no much larger clone lies one base off it. Collaborating institutions collected whole blood in K2EDTA tubes following their own protocols. For TCRbeta analysis, collaborators shipped samples in one of three forms: frozen whole blood, isolated PBMCs, or DNA extracted from either of those sample types. The data were obtained in a study of blood T cell repertoires in COVID-19 (dated by TCRdb to 2020 to 2021). Background on the whole study: Samples covering the acute and convalescent phases of COVID-19 were provided by collaborators in the United States, Italy and Spain. The prospective study material was composed of cDNA or gDNA derived from T cells, B-cell-depleted T cells, or PBMCs. Subjects who had been exposed to COVID-19, were actively infected with it, or had recovered from it provided the deeply sampled blood TCRbeta repertoires that made up the dataset. The repertoires were released in a freely available public database intended as a resource for research on the immune response to SARS-CoV-2. The samples were drawn from two sources: the first 160 participants of the ongoing ImmuneRACE study, and fewer than 1,500 subjects contributed by 6 global collaborators. A de-identified subject ID, COVID-19 status, age in years and sex were almost always included in the sample metadata. Where available, HLA class I and class II types were obtained from metadata supplied by the sample provider rather than from assay-based typing.

TCRbeta CDR3 regions were amplified from genomic DNA by means of the immunoSEQ Assay, a bias-controlled multiplex PCR. Under the source paper's analysis protocol: The number of nucleated cells in each sample was estimated from the amplification of reference gene primers within the assay. To quantify the absolute abundance of each unique TCRbeta CDR3 rearrangement, sequence reads were collapsed and filtered. For each sample, productive Simpson clonality was calculated as the square root of Simpson's diversity index across productive rearrangements. TCRdb obtained this table from immuneACCESS and retained in-frame rearrangements with V and J assigned. These tables miss some clones; where compared with another copy, unresolved V genes account for less than half of the shortfall, and the remainder is unexplained. The V and J calls and the clone size are those of that table, but D and trimming were determined from the DNA. For this sample there are about 240,000 clones; approximately 82% appear just once. The ten most abundant clones make up 3% to 4% of the sample.

Here is what the overall study found, with its caveats: Clinical and demographic metadata were provided uncurated, with the amount varying by source and participant.

The clonotype comes from a woman under 30 with acute or convalescent COVID-19. Sequenced: peripheral blood.

The bases are TGTGCCAGCAATCCCGGGACAGGGGGCTTCGGGGAGCTGTTTTTT. The translation is CASNPGTGGFGELFF. The rearranged chain carries TRBV2 and TRBJ2-2; 12 junctional bases match TRBD1. The germline V gene specifies SNHLY as CDR1 and FYNNEI as CDR2. Inclusive of the bounding cysteine and phenylalanine, the CDR3 is 15 residues long. The entry retains the CDR3 DNA only, 45 bases that are in frame from base 1. The germline V end is reduced by 7 bases and the J end by 7 bases; junction bases left unmatched: 7.